The entry below describes one TCR beta chain. The sample originates from a study of graft-versus-host responses after intestinal transplantation. At the level of the study: Transplant recipients had multivisceral, liver-intestinal, or isolated intestinal grafts. Recipients uniformly received anti-thymocyte globulin induction, followed by tacrolimus and steroids for 3 to 4 years.

V shed 0 bases and J shed 6 bases, with 3 bases lying between them. Germline values: CDR1 MNHNS, CDR2 SASEGT. CDR3 size: 12 residues. Measured with immunoSEQ multiplex PCR; TCRdb has only the in-frame clones, and not every one. The sample lists approximately 100,000 clones; approximately 85% were seen once. This receptor was taken from a human patient who received an intestinal transplant, so some T cells may come from the graft donor. The sample consisted of PBMCs, taken 255 days after intestinal transplant. This chain links TRBV6-1 with TRBJ1-3; no clear D. For the CDR3, the DNA is TGTGCCAGCAGTGAAGCCAAAAACACCATATATTTT. Translating gives CASSEAKNTIYF.